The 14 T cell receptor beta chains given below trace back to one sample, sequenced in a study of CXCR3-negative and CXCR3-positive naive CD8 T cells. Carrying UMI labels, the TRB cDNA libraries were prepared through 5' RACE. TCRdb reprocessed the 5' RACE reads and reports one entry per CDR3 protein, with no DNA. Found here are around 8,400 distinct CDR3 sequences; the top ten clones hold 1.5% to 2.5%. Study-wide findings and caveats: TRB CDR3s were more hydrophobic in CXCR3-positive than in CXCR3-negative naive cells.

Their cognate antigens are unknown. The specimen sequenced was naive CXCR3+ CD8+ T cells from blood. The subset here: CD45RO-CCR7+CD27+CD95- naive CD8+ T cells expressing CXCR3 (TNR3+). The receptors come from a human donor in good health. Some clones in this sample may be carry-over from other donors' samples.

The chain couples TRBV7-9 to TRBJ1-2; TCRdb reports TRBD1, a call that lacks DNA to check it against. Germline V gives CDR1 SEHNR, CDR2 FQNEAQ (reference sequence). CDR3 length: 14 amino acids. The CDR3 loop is CASSQGGRVDGYTF.

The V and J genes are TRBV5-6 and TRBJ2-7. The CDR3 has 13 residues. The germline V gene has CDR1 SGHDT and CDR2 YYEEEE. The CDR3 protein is CASSFYTTYEQYF.

CDR3 amino acids: CSVEEKASFSYEQYF. The chain links TRBV29-1 to TRBJ2-7. This CDR3 is built from 15 residues. CDR1 is SQVTM and CDR2 is ANQGSEA in the germline V gene.

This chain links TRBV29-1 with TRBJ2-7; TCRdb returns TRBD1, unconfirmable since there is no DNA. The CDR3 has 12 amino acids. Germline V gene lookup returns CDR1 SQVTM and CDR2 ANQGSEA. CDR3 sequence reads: CSVVVRAYEQYF.

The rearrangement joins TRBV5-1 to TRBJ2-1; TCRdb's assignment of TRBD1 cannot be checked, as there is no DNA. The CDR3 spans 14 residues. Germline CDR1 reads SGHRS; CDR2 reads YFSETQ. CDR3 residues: CASSFRTQYNEQFF.

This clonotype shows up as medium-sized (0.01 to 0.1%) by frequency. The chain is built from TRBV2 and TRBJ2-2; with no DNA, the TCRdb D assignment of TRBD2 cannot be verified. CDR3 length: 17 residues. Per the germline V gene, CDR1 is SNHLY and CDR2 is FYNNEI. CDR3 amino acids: CASSEDLSREGLGELFF.

CDR3 region: CSARAGYEQYF. The J gene is TRBJ2-7, the V gene TRBV29-1; the D call of TRBD1 rests on TCRdb alone, since no DNA is present to check it. CDR1 and CDR2 (germline): SQVTM, ANQGSEA. This CDR3 comprises 11 residues.

CDR3 amino acids: CASSARTSFDEQFF. V usage is TRBV11-3 and J usage is TRBJ2-1; the TCRdb D gene call, TRBD2, has no DNA to confirm it. The CDR3 covers 14 residues. Germline V lookup: CDR1 SGHNT, CDR2 YENEEA.

CDR3 residues: CSVDQQENTEAFF. The chain carries TRBV29-1 and TRBJ1-1; TCRdb returns TRBD1, unconfirmable since there is no DNA. This CDR3 spans 13 amino acids. Germline CDR1 SQVTM, CDR2 ANQGSEA.

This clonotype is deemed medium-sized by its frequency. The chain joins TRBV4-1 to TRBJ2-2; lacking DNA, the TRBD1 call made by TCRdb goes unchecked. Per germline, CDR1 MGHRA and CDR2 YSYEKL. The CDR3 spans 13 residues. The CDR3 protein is CASSQERGGELFF.

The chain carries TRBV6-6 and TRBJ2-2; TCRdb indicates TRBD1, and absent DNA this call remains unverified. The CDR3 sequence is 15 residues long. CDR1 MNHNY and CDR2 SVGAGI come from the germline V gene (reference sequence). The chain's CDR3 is CASSYSRENTGELFF.

The CDR3 sequence is CASSTLAGDLSGELFF. The chain combines TRBV28 with TRBJ2-2; TCRdb proposes TRBD2, but this gene call is untestable without DNA. The germline V gene encodes CDR1 MDHEN and CDR2 SYDVKM. This CDR3 comprises 16 residues.

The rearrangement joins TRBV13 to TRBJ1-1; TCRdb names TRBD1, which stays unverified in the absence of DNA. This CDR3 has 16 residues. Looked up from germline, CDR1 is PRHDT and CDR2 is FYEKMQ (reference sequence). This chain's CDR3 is CASSLTGRGLITEAFF. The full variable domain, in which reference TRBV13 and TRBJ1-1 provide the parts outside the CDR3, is AAGVIQSPRHLIKEKRETATLKCYPIPRHDTVYWYQQGPGQDPQFLISFYEKMQSDKGSIPDRFSAQQFSDYHSELNMSSLELGDSALYFCASSLTGRGLITEAFFGQGTRLTVV.

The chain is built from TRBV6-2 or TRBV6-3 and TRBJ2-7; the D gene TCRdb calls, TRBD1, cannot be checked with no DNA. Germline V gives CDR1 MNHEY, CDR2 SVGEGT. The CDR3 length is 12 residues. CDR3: CASGGGRYEQYF.